This T cell receptor beta chain emerged from a study of cytomegalovirus exposure and HLA in healthy donors. Study details: The roughly 120 validation repertoires used the same platform as the 650 to 850 first-cohort repertoires (as reported by a later analysis). Study-level results: Generally TCR sequences proved uncommon, though certain public TCRs appeared in numerous donors. Through in vitro validation, three CMV-associated chains were shown to be specific for CMV antigens.

Sequencing was performed with immunoSEQ multiplex PCR; in TCRdb, only in-frame clones are kept and a portion is missing. In the table there are over 150,000 clones, approximately 87% of which are singletons. A note on this clone: Its antigen is still unknown.

Trimming left V 3 bases short and J 1 base short, with 3 bases between. Per the germline V gene, CDR1 is MDHEN and CDR2 is SYDVKM. The CDR3 loop spans 12 amino acids. While the first cohort had fewer than 850 subjects, the donors belonged to the separate validation cohort of roughly 120 subjects. The origin of this receptor is a woman under 40 in good health and CMV-seronegative. Material: PBMCs. V and J are TRBV28 and TRBJ1-2, with D uncertain. The CDR3 reads CASSFFNYGYTF. CDR3 in DNA: TGTGCCAGCAGTTTTTTTAACTATGGCTACACCTTC.